The next 19 T cell receptor beta chains were all read from a single sample in a study of cytomegalovirus exposure and HLA in healthy donors. PCR was performed using 60 Vbeta and 13 Jbeta primers. TCRdb's copy holds only in-frame clones and misses some; the assay was immunoSEQ multiplex PCR. The sample has over 150,000 clones; 60% to 80% are singletons. Sequenced sample: PBMCs. These TCRs come from a woman aged 25 to 39 in good health and CMV-seronegative.

V and J are TRBV7-8 and TRBJ2-6; D is perhaps TRBD1 (6 bases). V lost 6 bases to trimming and J lost 2 bases, with 11 bases between them. Germline CDR1 reads SGHVS; CDR2 reads FQNEAQ. The CDR3 consists of 15 residues. This CDR3 reads CASRPNRAGANVLTF. CDR3 sequence (DNA): TGTGCCAGCAGACCCAACAGGGCTGGGGCCAACGTCCTGACTTTC.

The gene calls are TRBV14 and TRBJ2-5; TRBD1 matches at 8 bases. Germline V gene sequence: CDR1 SGHDN, CDR2 FVKESK. Trimming cost V 4 bases and J 6 bases; bases outside gene matches: 13. This CDR3 is 16 amino acids long. Written as DNA, the CDR3 is TGTGCCAGCAGCCGGGAATCAGGGGGCTTTGTGAAGACCCAGTACTTC. The encoded protein is CASSRESGGFVKTQYF.

V is TRBV2 and J is TRBJ2-7, with 7 bases identical to TRBD1. Looked up from germline, CDR1 is SNHLY and CDR2 is FYNNEI. V shed 7 bases, J shed 1 base, and the junction held 7 bases outside the gene matches. The CDR3 covers 14 residues. Here the CDR3 DNA reads TGTGCCAGCACCGCGACAGGGCTATCCTACGAGCAGTACTTC. Translation gives CASTATGLSYEQYF.

CDR3 in DNA: TGTGCCAGCAGCTATAGTGGTACTGAAGCTTTCTTT. Translating it yields CASSYSGTEAFF. This chain joins TRBV11-2 and TRBJ1-1; no definite D call. Germline assignment: CDR1 SGHAT and CDR2 FQNNGV. Trimming cost V 4 bases and J 5 bases, with 8 bases left between them. The CDR3 sequence is 12 residues long.

The chain couples TRBV5-1 to TRBJ2-3; 15 bases fit TRBD2. The junction had 4 bases not matched to a gene; V was cut back by 0 bases and J by 2 bases. This CDR3 has 18 residues. Germline assignment: CDR1 SGHRS and CDR2 YFSETQ. The chain's CDR3 is CASSLAGLAGGNTDTQYF. In nucleotides, the CDR3 is TGCGCCAGCAGCTTGGCGGGACTAGCGGGAGGCAACACAGATACGCAGTATTTT.

CDR3 nucleotide sequence: TGTGCCAGCAGTGAATCGGTCGGGGACAATAATTCACCCCTCCACTTT. Residues: CASSESVGDNNSPLHF. The chain uses TRBV6-1 and TRBJ1-6; a weak D match, TRBD1 (6 bases). This CDR3 region has 16 residues. Germline assignment: CDR1 MNHNS and CDR2 SASEGT. Trimming removed 2 bases from V and 5 bases from J, with 13 bases in between.

The chain recombines TRBV6-5 with TRBJ2-2; 12 bases fit TRBD2. The CDR3 sequence is 15 residues long. After removal of 2 bases from V and 5 bases from J, the junction contained 0 bases not matched to a gene. The germline V gene has CDR1 MNHEY and CDR2 SVGAGI. CDR3 in DNA: TGTGCCAGCAGTTACGGGACTAGCGGGACCGGGGAGCTGTTTTTT. Its translation is CASSYGTSGTGELFF.

J is TRBJ2-5 and V is TRBV4-1; the D is unclear. The end of the DNA fits TRBJ2-7 better, so the J call may be wrong. The CDR3 spans 14 residues. Looked up from germline, CDR1 is MGHRA and CDR2 is YSYEKL. The CDR3: CASSPKIQAYEQYF. The CDR3 DNA reads as TGCGCCAGCAGTCCCAAGATTCAGGCCTACGAGCAGTACTTC.

The chain is built from TRBV7-8 and TRBJ1-1, with 7 bases identical to TRBD1. The CDR3 contains 13 residues. V was clipped by 5 bases and J by 9 bases; unmatched bases: 9. Germline lookup yields CDR1 SGHVS and CDR2 FQNEAQ. The chain's CDR3 is CASSHSDRPKAFF. The CDR3 DNA reads as TGTGCCAGCAGCCACTCGGACAGGCCGAAAGCTTTCTTT.

The gene calls are TRBV19 and TRBJ2-1, with 13 bases fitting TRBD2. The CDR3 runs 18 residues. Germline values: CDR1 LNHDA, CDR2 SQIVND (reference sequence). The junction had 9 bases not matched to a gene; V was cut back by 5 bases and J by 2 bases. In nucleotides, the CDR3 is TGTGCCAGTAGTTTCCGGACTAGCGGGGGTTGGACCTACAATGAGCAGTTCTTC. This gives the protein CASSFRTSGGWTYNEQFF.

The V and J genes are TRBV7-6 and TRBJ1-5; a weak D match, TRBD1 (6 bases). Trimming cost V 1 base and J 5 bases, with 15 bases left between them. CDR3 size: 16 residues. The germline V gene has CDR1 SGHVS and CDR2 FNYEAQ. The CDR3 DNA sequence: TGTGCCAGCAGCTTAGGTGGGGGGGCTGGGGATCAGCCCCAGCATTTT. Residues: CASSLGGGAGDQPQHF.

The chain is built from TRBV5-1 and TRBJ2-7; TRBD1 aligns across 7 bases. CDR3 length: 14 amino acids. Looked up from germline, CDR1 is SGHRS and CDR2 is YFSETQ. The ends lost 2 bases at V and 6 bases at J; junction bases unmatched: 8. The CDR3 DNA is TGCGCCAGCAGCTTTCAAGAGAGGGGGCGCGAGCAGTACTTC. This codes for CASSFQERGREQYF.

This chain joins TRBV5-6 and TRBJ2-7; 13 nucleotides line up with TRBD2. Germline trimming cut 5 bases from V and 7 bases from J; bases unmatched to any gene: 9. The CDR3 is made up of 15 amino acids. Germline V gene sequence: CDR1 SGHDT, CDR2 YYEEEE. DNA of the CDR3: TGTGCCAGCAGTTTCCGGACTAGCGGGAGTGGGGAGCAGTACTTC. Translated: CASSFRTSGSGEQYF.

The chain employs TRBV28 and TRBJ2-5; D not resolved. The closer fit of TRBJ2-7 to the DNA end suggests the J call may be wrong. CDR3 length equals 11 residues. CDR1 is MDHEN and CDR2 is SYDVKM in the germline V gene. The CDR3 here is CASSEKYEQYF. CDR3 nucleotides: TGTGCCAGCAGTGAGAAATACGAGCAGTACTTC.

J is TRBJ1-2 and V is TRBV19; D might be TRBD1 (5 bases). Germline V gene sequence: CDR1 LNHDA, CDR2 SQIVND (reference sequence). Trimming shortened V by 6 bases and J by 2 bases, and 13 bases separated the two germline ends. CDR3 length: 14 amino acids. Written as DNA, the CDR3 is TGTGCCAGTAGCCTGACGGGGGGGAACTATGGCTACACCTTC. Its protein is CASSLTGGNYGYTF.

This clone showed up just a few times. This sequence joins TRBV9 and TRBJ2-2; D is perhaps TRBD2 (5 bases). The V end was cut by 0 bases, the J end by 7 bases, with 7 bases between. There are 13 residues in the CDR3. Germline V gene lookup returns CDR1 SGDLS and CDR2 YYNGEE. The chain's CDR3 is CASSVVGGGELFF. The CDR3 nucleotides read TGTGCCAGCAGCGTAGTAGGAGGCGGGGAGCTGTTTTTT.

V and J are TRBV1 and TRBJ1-4; TRBD1 is the table's D call and was not checked against the DNA. TRBV1 counts as a pseudogene. The CDR3 runs 15 residues. CDR3 nucleotide sequence: TGCACCAGCAGCCAGGCTGACAGGGAGGATGAAAAACTGTTTTTT. Amino acid sequence: CTSSQADREDEKLFF.

This sequence joins TRBV2 and TRBJ1-6, with TRBD1 identical over 7 bases. CDR1 SNHLY and CDR2 FYNNEI come from the germline V gene. V lost 8 bases, J lost 8 bases, and 3 bases stayed unmatched. The CDR3 runs 12 residues. The CDR3 loop reads CASQQGYSPLHF. The CDR3 DNA reads TGTGCCAGCCAACAGGGGTATTCACCCCTCCACTTT.

This clone showed up just a few times. The chain recombines TRBV10-3 with TRBJ2-3, with D possibly matching TRBD2 (5 bases). Germline V gene data show CDR1 as ENHRY and CDR2 as SYGVKD. There are 16 residues in the CDR3. Trimming pared 3 bases from V and 3 bases from J, leaving 16 bases between. The CDR3 sequence is CAISDSTGMLTDTQYF. Here the CDR3 DNA reads TGTGCCATCAGTGACTCGACGGGAATGCTGACAGATACGCAGTATTTT.